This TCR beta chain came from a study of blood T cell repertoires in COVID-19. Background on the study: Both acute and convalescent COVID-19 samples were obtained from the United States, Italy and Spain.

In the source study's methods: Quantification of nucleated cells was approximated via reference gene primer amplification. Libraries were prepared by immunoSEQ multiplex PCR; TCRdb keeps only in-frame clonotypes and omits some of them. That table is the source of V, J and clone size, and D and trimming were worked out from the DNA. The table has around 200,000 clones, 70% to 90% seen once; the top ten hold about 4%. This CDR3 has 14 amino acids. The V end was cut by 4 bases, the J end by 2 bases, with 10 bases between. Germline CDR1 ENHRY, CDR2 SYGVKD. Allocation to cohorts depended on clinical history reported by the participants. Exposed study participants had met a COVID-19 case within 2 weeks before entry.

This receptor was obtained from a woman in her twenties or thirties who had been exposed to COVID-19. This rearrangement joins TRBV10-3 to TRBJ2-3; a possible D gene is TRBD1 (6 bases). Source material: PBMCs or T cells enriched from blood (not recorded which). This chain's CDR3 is CAISGQVNTDTQYF. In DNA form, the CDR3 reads TGTGCCATCAGTGGACAGGTAAACACAGATACGCAGTATTTT.